These T cell receptor beta chains were read from a single sample in a study of cytomegalovirus exposure and HLA in healthy donors. The table came from immunoSEQ multiplex PCR; TCRdb's copy has only in-frame clones and leaves some out. The table includes about 150,000 clones, approximately 74% detected once. Sequencing was performed on PBMCs. Source of these receptors: a man between 18 and 35 years old in good health and CMV-seronegative. The CDR3 runs from the conserved cysteine through the conserved F or W. The D gene is left open where the match is weak. The listing skips clone size in some rows; elsewhere it reads once, few, many or a size class.

CDR3 | DNA | D | V | size | J
CASSVRSSQLPNEQFF | TGTGCCAGCAGCGTGAGGAGCAGCCAACTCCCCAATGAGCAGTTCTTC | - | TRBV9 | - | TRBJ2-1
CASSILGRGGPDTQYF | TGTGCCAGCAGCATCCTAGGGAGGGGGGGCCCCGATACGCAGTATTTT | - | TRBV21-1 | once | TRBJ2-3
CASSSFSGNTIYF | TGTGCCAGCAGTTCTTTCTCTGGAAACACCATATATTTT | - | TRBV2 | once | TRBJ1-3
CASSAGGRLDQPQHF | TGTGCCAGCAGCGCGGGCGGGAGGCTGGATCAGCCCCAGCATTTT | - | TRBV9 | few | TRBJ1-5
CSVQPGTGYYKGSGNTIYF | TGCAGCGTCCAACCCGGGACAGGTTATTACAAGGGCTCTGGAAACACCATATATTTT | TRBD1 | TRBV29-1 | - | TRBJ1-3
CASSLGLSLRTGVPYEQYF | TGTGCCAGCAGCTTAGGATTATCTTTAAGGACAGGGGTTCCCTACGAGCAGTACTTC | TRBD1 | TRBV7-9 | - | TRBJ2-7
CASSLGGTGPGYGYTF | TGTGCCAGCAGCTTAGGGGGGACAGGCCCTGGCTATGGCTACACCTTC | TRBD1 | TRBV7-3 | few | TRBJ1-2
CASSYRTGGNSPLHF | TGTGCCAGCAGTTACAGGACAGGGGGAAATTCACCCCTCCACTTT | TRBD1 | TRBV6-5 | - | TRBJ1-6
CASSEVNSGNTIYF | TGTGCCAGCAGTGAAGTCAACTCTGGAAACACCATATATTTT | - | TRBV6-1 | - | TRBJ1-3
CASRPGTSGGAPYNEQFF | TGCGCCAGCAGACCCGGGACTAGCGGGGGGGCCCCCTACAATGAGCAGTTCTTC | TRBD2 | TRBV4-1 | - | TRBJ2-1
CASRDSIYSGELFF | TGTGCCAGCAGGGACAGTATTTACTCCGGGGAGCTGTTTTTT | - | TRBV27 | once | TRBJ2-2
CASSLGTTVNEQFF | TGTGCCAGCAGCTTAGGAACCACAGTCAATGAGCAGTTCTTC | - | TRBV7-6 | - | TRBJ2-1
CASSLVAVPNSPLHF | TGTGCCAGCAGCTTAGTCGCAGTCCCTAATTCACCCCTCCACTTT | - | TRBV7-9 | - | TRBJ1-6
CASSLGTGTRAGTDTQYF | TGTGCCAGCAGCTTAGGGACCGGGACTAGGGCGGGGACAGATACGCAGTATTTT | TRBD2 | TRBV11-3 | - | TRBJ2-3
CASSLDRTAYEQYF | TGTGCCAGCAGCTTAGACCGGACAGCTTACGAGCAGTACTTC | - | TRBV11-2 | - | TRBJ2-7
CASSERLVGDNQPQHF | TGTGCCAGCAGTGAACGGTTGGTAGGGGATAATCAGCCCCAGCATTTT | - | TRBV6-1 | - | TRBJ1-5